This T cell receptor beta chain was retrieved from a study of CD8 T cells in ankylosing spondylitis. Via MiXCR, TCRdb re-called the 5' RACE reads, giving one row per CDR3 protein. The data contain some 270,000 distinct CDR3 sequences, 15% to 20% of them seen just once; the ten biggest clones take up less than 35%. This clonotype was seen ten or more times. Antigen: not known. Study-wide results and limits: A TCR beta motif of about 8 highly homologous variants appeared characteristic of ankylosing spondylitis blood.

Germline V lookup: CDR1 MGHRA, CDR2 YSYEKL. Deletions cut 2 bases from V and 0 bases from J, with 12 bases between. This CDR3 is 16 amino acids long. This receptor was taken from a male donor with ankylosing spondylitis or in good health (not recorded which). This sequence joins TRBV4-1 and TRBJ2-3; D is perhaps TRBD1 (6 bases). The sequenced material came from blood, either unsorted or a sorted T cell fraction (not recorded which). The CDR3 reads CASSQTTGSSTDTQYF. CDR3 coding DNA: TGCGCCAGCAGCCAAACGACAGGCTCTAGCACAGATACGCAGTATTTT.